The next 31 T cell receptor beta chains were all read from a single sample in a study of regulatory T cells in long-lasting Graves disease. Arm-PCR of CDR3 regions and iRepertoire HTBI primers were the basis on which TCR beta libraries were built. TCRdb re-called the multiplex PCR reads through MiXCR, storing one row per CDR3 protein. The sample records approximately 400,000 distinct CDR3 sequences, roughly 15% being singletons. Time point: newly diagnosed GD, antithyroid drugs for less than 3 months. Extracted PBMC RNA gave rise to the TCR library. The material was peripheral blood mononuclear cells (PBMCs), obtained at new diagnosis, from a patient treated with antithyroid drugs. These receptors all come from a female donor with Graves disease.

This clonotype was recorded once. CDR3 in amino acids: CASSLSREGSSTDTQYF. The CDR3 coding sequence is TGTGCCAGCAGTTTGTCGCGGGAGGGATCTAGCACAGATACGCAGTATTTT. The chain combines TRBV28 with TRBJ2-3; 9 nucleotides line up with TRBD2. The CDR3 contains 17 residues. Looked up from germline, CDR1 is MDHEN and CDR2 is SYDVKM. V lost 3 bases, J lost 0 bases, and 7 bases stayed unmatched.

This clonotype was seen a few times. The V and J genes are TRBV4-2 and TRBJ1-1, with a tentative D call TRBD1 (5 bases). This CDR3 comprises 13 residues. Trimming removed 4 bases at V and 6 bases at J, with 12 bases between. The germline V gene encodes CDR1 LGHNA and CDR2 YNFKEQ. The DNA for the CDR3 is TGTGCCAGCAGCCGCAGGGATTATCCTGAAGCTTTCTTT. Translating it yields CASSRRDYPEAFF.

This clonotype appeared once. The chain joins TRBV5-5 to TRBJ2-3; D gene unclear. Trimming removed 5 bases from V and 2 bases from J, with 15 bases in between. This CDR3 region has 15 residues. Germline V gene lookup returns CDR1 SGHKS and CDR2 YYEKEE (reference sequence). The CDR3 coding sequence is TGTGCCAGCAGTTTAGCCGGACGGATCACAGATACGCAGTATTTT. As protein: CASSLAGRITDTQYF. The full variable domain, rest sourced from reference TRBV5-5 and TRBJ2-3, is DAGVTQSPTHLIKTRGQQVTLRCSPISGHKSVSWYQQVLGQGPQFIFQYYEKEERGRGNFPDRFSARQFPNYSSELNVNALLLGDSALYLCASSLAGRITDTQYFGPGTRLTVL.

This clonotype was picked up many times. The chain uses TRBV7-9 and TRBJ2-3; 14 bases are shared with TRBD2. Germline trimming cut 4 bases from V and 4 bases from J; bases unmatched to any gene: 10. The CDR3 loop spans 18 amino acids. Germline loops: CDR1 SEHNR, CDR2 FQNEAQ (reference sequence). The CDR3 bases are TGTGCCAGCAGCTCGCCGGGACTAGCGGGAGATAGTGCAGATACGCAGTATTTT. It codes for CASSSPGLAGDSADTQYF.

This clonotype has a count of ten or more. The chain combines TRBV2 with TRBJ1-4; no clear D gene. This CDR3 comprises 14 residues. Germline V gives CDR1 SNHLY, CDR2 FYNNEI. V lost 7 bases and J 7 bases, leaving 16 bases between the germline ends. The chain's CDR3 is CASTPRWGGEKLFF. CDR3 coding DNA: TGTGCCAGCACCCCGAGGTGGGGAGGTGAAAAACTGTTTTTT.

The chain carries TRBV20-1 and TRBJ2-7; 8 nucleotides match TRBD2. J was trimmed by 0 bases and V by 7 bases; bases with no gene match: 5. The CDR3 extends over 13 amino acids. Germline-derived CDR1 and CDR2 are DFQATT and SNEGSKA (reference sequence). The CDR3 coding sequence is TGCAGTGGGCTGACTAGCGCCTCCTACGAGCAGTACTTC. Amino acids: CSGLTSASYEQYF.

This clonotype came up many times. The gene calls are TRBV2 and TRBJ2-5, with 8 bases that match TRBD1. Per germline, CDR1 SNHLY and CDR2 FYNNEI. The CDR3 loop spans 13 amino acids. The V gene end was trimmed by 5 bases and the J gene end by 3 bases; junction bases not matched to a gene: 2. This CDR3 reads CASSLQGEETQYF. The DNA for the CDR3 is TGTGCCAGCAGTCTACAGGGGGAAGAGACCCAGTACTTC.

This clonotype has ten or more counts. The rearrangement links TRBV6-1 to TRBJ2-7; 8 bases agree with TRBD1. Trimming removed 5 bases from V and 3 bases from J; junction bases left unmatched: 6. The CDR3 covers 14 residues. Germline CDR1 reads MNHNS; CDR2 reads SASEGT. DNA for the CDR3: TGTGCCAGCAGTAAGGGACAGGAGCACTACGAGCAGTACTTC. Translation: CASSKGQEHYEQYF.

The chain joins TRBV7-9 to TRBJ1-1; unclear D gene. CDR3 length: 16 residues. The ends were cut back, 1 base at V and 11 bases at J, with 23 bases in the middle. Per germline, CDR1 SEHNR and CDR2 FQNEAQ (reference sequence). In DNA, the CDR3 is TGTGCCAGCAGCTTAGAATGGGGAATATCGATCGTGGAGGCTTTCTTT. Its translation is CASSLEWGISIVEAFF. Supplemented by reference TRBV7-9 and TRBJ1-1, the full variable domain reads DTGVSQNPRHKITKRGQNVTFRCDPISEHNRLYWYRQTLGQGPEFLTYFQNEAQLEKSRLLSDRFSAERPKGSFSTLEIQRTEQGDSAMYLCASSLEWGISIVEAFFGQGTRLTVV.

This clonotype has a count of ten or more. This chain uses TRBV6-1 with TRBJ1-2; D is possibly TRBD1 (5 bases). CDR1 and CDR2 (germline): MNHNS, SASEGT. This CDR3 comprises 13 residues. V lost 5 bases and J 8 bases, leaving 15 bases between the germline ends. As DNA, the CDR3 is TGTGCCAGCAGTCGCACGCAGGGTGGCGGCTACACCTTC. This sequence encodes CASSRTQGGGYTF.

The gene calls are TRBV7-3 and TRBJ2-7, with a tentative D call TRBD1 (5 bases). This CDR3 comprises 15 residues. CDR1 is SGHTA, CDR2 FQGTGA, per germline. The V end lost 0 bases, the J end lost 3 bases, and 12 bases lay between the germline ends. The CDR3 loop reads CASSLTSGQGYEQYF. The CDR3 nucleotides are TGTGCCAGCAGCTTAACCTCAGGGCAGGGCTACGAGCAGTACTTC.

V gene TRBV4-3 combines with J gene TRBJ1-1; weak D call: TRBD1 (5 bases). Between the trimmed V and J ends, which lost 3 bases and 5 bases, there was a span of 16 bases. CDR3 size: 15 residues. Germline V gene sequence: CDR1 LGHNA, CDR2 YSLEER. The CDR3 region has the DNA TGCGCCAGCAGCCAGCAATTAACAGGCAGGACTGAAGCTTTCTTT. It specifies CASSQQLTGRTEAFF.

This clonotype has a count of ten or more. The chain's CDR3 is CASSGERSRRNTEAFF. The DNA of the CDR3 is TGCGCCAGCAGCGGGGAGCGTAGTCGCAGGAACACTGAAGCTTTCTTT. The V and J genes are TRBV5-1 and TRBJ1-1, with D unresolved. Trimming stripped 4 bases from V and 1 base from J, with 17 bases between. The CDR3 is 16 residues long. Germline lookup yields CDR1 SGHRS and CDR2 YFSETQ.

In its sample, this clonotype was seen many times. The rearrangement uses TRBV9 and TRBJ1-4; 9 bases map to TRBD1. The germline V gene has CDR1 SGDLS and CDR2 YYNGEE. Trimming cost V 6 bases and J 7 bases; bases outside gene matches: 13. The CDR3 loop spans 16 amino acids. The CDR3, as DNA: TGTGCCAGCACCCCGGGACAGGGCCTCCGGGGTGAAAAACTGTTTTTT. Residues: CASTPGQGLRGEKLFF.

This clonotype was counted ten times or more. A much larger clone sits a single nucleotide away, making a read error possible. The rearrangement links TRBV6-2 or TRBV6-3 to TRBJ1-1; no clear D gene. The CDR3 is 12 amino acids. Trimming took off 2 bases at V and 4 bases at J, with 5 bases between the two ends. Germline V gene data show CDR1 as MNHEY and CDR2 as SVGEGT. CDR3 coding DNA: TGTGCCAGCAGTTACCGGAGCACTGAAGCTTTCTTT. This translates into CASSYRSTEAFF.

This clonotype appeared many times. The J gene is TRBJ2-5, the V gene TRBV7-9; TRBD1 agrees at 9 bases. V was clipped by 4 bases and J by 3 bases; unmatched bases: 3. The CDR3 extends over 14 amino acids. Germline CDR1 is SEHNR and CDR2 is FQNEAQ (reference sequence). The CDR3 here is CASSSRTGEETQYF. The CDR3, as DNA: TGTGCCAGCAGCTCGAGGACAGGGGAAGAGACCCAGTACTTC.

This sequence joins TRBV6-1 and TRBJ2-2, with D possibly TRBD1 on 5 matching bases. Germline lookup yields CDR1 MNHNS and CDR2 SASEGT. The V end lost 3 bases, the J end lost 6 bases, and 14 bases lay between the germline ends. There are 15 residues in the CDR3. The CDR3 loop reads CASSDGDSLPGELFF. The CDR3 bases are TGTGCCAGCAGTGACGGTGACAGTTTGCCCGGGGAGCTGTTTTTT.

This clonotype was picked up a small number of times. The chain joins TRBV6-9 to TRBJ1-2; D not certain. This CDR3 comprises 12 residues. The germline V gene has CDR1 MNHGY and CDR2 SVAAGI. V was trimmed by 4 bases and J by 12 bases, leaving 15 bases between them. As DNA, the CDR3 is TGTGCCAGCAGTTCCCCGTCGGATTTGCACACCTTC. It translates to CASSSPSDLHTF.

Many counts were recorded for this clonotype. This CDR3 is CASSLEAGSYNSPLHF. The CDR3 bases are TGCGCCAGCAGCTTGGAGGCTGGCTCCTATAATTCACCCCTCCACTTT. V usage is TRBV5-1 and J usage is TRBJ1-6; D unclear. Germline values: CDR1 SGHRS, CDR2 YFSETQ. This CDR3 spans 16 amino acids. The ends were cut back, 0 bases at V and 0 bases at J, with 7 bases in the middle.

This clonotype was recorded many times. V and J are TRBV7-3 and TRBJ2-2, with D perhaps matching TRBD1 or TRBD2 (5 bases each). CDR1 and CDR2 from the germline V gene are SGHTA and FQGTGA. V was pared by 1 base and J by 5 bases, with 14 bases between. CDR3 length: 16 residues. CDR3 DNA: TGTGCCAGCAGCTTAAATCATGGGGGAGAAACCGGGGAGCTGTTTTTT. It translates to CASSLNHGGETGELFF.

This clonotype was seen many times. J is TRBJ1-2 and V is TRBV12-3 or TRBV12-4, with 9 nucleotides matching TRBD1. The trim removed 7 bases at V and 8 bases at J, leaving 8 bases unmatched. This CDR3 spans 13 amino acids. Written as DNA, the CDR3 is TGTGCCAGCACAACAACAGGGGGCATGGGCTACACCTTC. This translates into CASTTTGGMGYTF.

The chain recombines TRBV5-5 with TRBJ2-3, with a weak D call TRBD2 (6 bases). Per germline, CDR1 SGHKS and CDR2 YYEKEE (reference sequence). V lost 0 bases and J lost 2, with 13 bases in between. The CDR3 is 16 residues long. CDR3 sequence: CASSLGGSGPTDTQYF. The CDR3 DNA sequence: TGTGCCAGCAGCTTGGGGGGTAGCGGACCCACAGATACGCAGTATTTT. The variable domain in full, with the rest retrieved from reference TRBV5-5 and TRBJ2-3, is DAGVTQSPTHLIKTRGQQVTLRCSPISGHKSVSWYQQVLGQGPQFIFQYYEKEERGRGNFPDRFSARQFPNYSSELNVNALLLGDSALYLCASSLGGSGPTDTQYFGPGTRLTVL.

The chain has TRBV9 and TRBJ2-7; no firm D call. The CDR3 has 14 amino acids. Germline CDR1 SGDLS, CDR2 YYNGEE. V was cut by 0 bases and J by 0 bases, with 7 bases left in between. DNA of the CDR3: TGTGCCAGCAGCGTAGCGCAGCACTCCTACGAGCAGTACTTC. This codes for CASSVAQHSYEQYF.

This clonotype was seen many times. The chain has TRBV6-9 and TRBJ1-1; tentatively, D is TRBD1 (5 bases). The germline V and J ends were trimmed by 3 bases and 2 bases, with 13 bases remaining between them. The CDR3 runs 15 residues. Germline CDR1 and CDR2: MNHGY and SVAAGI. DNA for the CDR3: TGTGCCAGCAGTTACTACGGGTGGGGCAACACTGAAGCTTTCTTT. Amino acid sequence: CASSYYGWGNTEAFF.

This clonotype occurred a few times. A junction boundary mismatches the germline segment, possibly from a read error. CDR3 amino acids: CAIKTGGDYGYTF. The DNA of the CDR3 is TGTGCTATCAAGACAGGGGGCGACTATGGCTACACCTTC. The genes are TRBV10-3 and TRBJ1-2; 10 nucleotides align to TRBD1. The length of the CDR3 is 13 residues. Germline V gives CDR1 ENHRY, CDR2 SYGVKD.

The J gene is TRBJ1-2, the V gene TRBV29-1, with D uncertain. Trimming stripped 8 bases from V and 6 bases from J, with 16 bases between. CDR1 and CDR2 (germline): SQVTM, ANQGSEA. CDR3 length: 12 residues. The CDR3 sequence is CSYTGRGDGYTF. The CDR3 nucleotides read TGCAGCTACACTGGCAGAGGTGATGGCTACACCTTC.

At least ten counts were recorded for this clonotype. The chain carries TRBV28 and TRBJ2-5; D possibly corresponds to TRBD1 (7 bases). V lost 3 bases, J lost 1 base, and 21 bases lay in between. Germline assignment: CDR1 MDHEN and CDR2 SYDVKM. This CDR3 region has 18 residues. CDR3: CASSFFGGTETFQETQYF. The CDR3, as DNA: TGTGCCAGCAGTTTCTTTGGAGGGACAGAAACGTTCCAAGAGACCCAGTACTTC.

Ten or more counts support this clonotype. Given a far larger clone just one base away, this is likely a sequencing read error. V and J are TRBV7-9 and TRBJ2-1, with D perhaps TRBD1 or TRBD2 (6 bases each). Germline CDR1 is SEHNR and CDR2 is FQNEAQ (reference sequence). CDR3 length: 17 residues. Deletions cut 6 bases from V and 10 bases from J, with 28 bases between. CDR3 bases: TGTGCCAGCAGTCAAACCGCAACCGGGGGCAGCGCCTACGAGCAGTTCTTC. Its protein is CASSQTATGGSAYEQFF.

There are many counts of this clonotype. The chain couples TRBV10-3 to TRBJ2-7, with D possibly TRBD1 on 5 matching bases. The germline V gene encodes CDR1 ENHRY and CDR2 SYGVKD. CDR3 length equals 14 residues. V lost 7 bases and J lost 3, with 16 bases in between. CDR3 coding DNA: TGTGCCATCACTCTAGACAGTGAAATCTACGAGCAGTACTTC. As protein: CAITLDSEIYEQYF.

This clonotype was picked up a small number of times. The chain is built from TRBV7-2 and TRBJ2-2; possible D gene TRBD2, 5 bases. Germline CDR1 SGHTA, CDR2 FQGNSA. Deletions cut 4 bases from V and 6 bases from J, with 9 bases between. The CDR3 covers 13 residues. The DNA for the CDR3 is TGTGCCAGCAGCTCCCTAGCACCCGGGGAGCTGTTTTTT. Encoded protein: CASSSLAPGELFF.

A remark on this clonotype: An end of the junction does not agree with germline; a read error may underlie this. The gene calls are TRBV10-3 and TRBJ1-1; TRBD1 matches at 12 bases. CDR1 is ENHRY, CDR2 SYGVKD, per germline. The CDR3 is 13 amino acids. CDR3 bases: TGTGCCACCGGGACAGGGGGCGCGTCTGAAGCCTTCTTT. Translating it yields CATGTGGASEAFF.